These T cell receptor beta chains were read from a single sample in a study of human thymus T cells. Only in-frame clones appear in the TCRdb table, and some are missing; sequencing was by immunoSEQ multiplex PCR. The sample gives fewer than 55,000 clones, nearly 95% of which show up once; about 0.13% is in the top ten. Sequenced input: blood. The receptors here all came from a boy in the first two years of life with a congenital heart defect but otherwise immunologically healthy. CDR3s include the opening cysteine and the closing phenylalanine or tryptophan. The D gene is left open where the match is weak. For some rows the clone size is stated as once, few or many, or as a class when expanded; others skip it.

j_call v_call d_call clone_size cdr3_nt cdr3_aa
TRBJ2-7 TRBV5-1 TRBD1 NA TGCGCCAGCAGTCGGGACAGGGCTTACGAGCAGTACTTC CASSRDRAYEQYF
TRBJ1-2 TRBV28 NA few TGTGCCAGCAGTTTGGGGACAAACTATGGCTACACCTTC CASSLGTNYGYTF
TRBJ2-7 TRBV9 NA NA TGTGCCAGCAGCGTAGGTGGTAGCCCGAGCCACGAGCAGTACTTC CASSVGGSPSHEQYF
TRBJ1-4 TRBV5-5 NA NA TGTGCCAGCAGCTTGGGCCAGAGAGAAAAACTGTTTTTT CASSLGQREKLFF
TRBJ2-1 TRBV15 NA NA TGTGCCACCAGCAGAGACCAGGGGCTGAACGAGCAGTTCTTC CATSRDQGLNEQFF
TRBJ2-1 TRBV7-2 TRBD2 NA TGTGCCAGCAGCGGGGGGGCCTACAATGAGCAGTTCTTC CASSGGAYNEQFF
TRBJ2-3 TRBV5-1 TRBD2 NA TGCGCCAGCAGCTTGTTCGGGACTAGCTTAGATACGCAGTATTTT CASSLFGTSLDTQYF
TRBJ2-7 TRBV7-2 NA once TGTGCCAGCAGCTTATCCCGGGCCAGCGCCTACGAGCAGTACTTC CASSLSRASAYEQYF
TRBJ1-6 TRBV19 TRBD1 NA TGTGCCACAGGGGGCATGTCACCCCTCCACTTT CATGGMSPLHF
TRBJ2-7 TRBV6-5 NA NA TGTGCCAGCAGTCAGTACTCCTACGAGCAGTACTTC CASSQYSYEQYF
TRBJ1-1 TRBV2 NA NA TGTGCCAGCAGTGAAGCGCTCAGGAACACTGAAGCTTTCTTT CASSEALRNTEAFF
TRBJ1-3 TRBV7-9 TRBD1 NA TGTGCCAGCAGCATACCGGGACAGGTGACCGGAAACACCATATATTTT CASSIPGQVTGNTIYF
TRBJ1-1 TRBV12-5 NA NA TGTGCTAGTGGTTTGGCCAGGGTAACGAACACTGAAGCTTTCTTT CASGLARVTNTEAFF
TRBJ1-3 TRBV28 NA NA TGTGCCAGCAGTTTATCCGTACCCTATTCTTCTGGAAACACCATATATTTT CASSLSVPYSSGNTIYF
TRBJ1-6 TRBV4-3 TRBD1 few TGCGCCAGCAGCCACCAGACAGGGCGGGGATCACCCCTCCACTTT CASSHQTGRGSPLHF
TRBJ1-6 TRBV10-2 TRBD1 NA TGCGCCAGCAGTGAGATACAGGGGTATAATTCACCCCTCCACTTT CASSEIQGYNSPLHF
TRBJ1-5 TRBV4-1 TRBD1 few TGCGCCAGCAGCCCCCGGGACAGGGAGAATCAGCCCCAGCATTTT CASSPRDRENQPQHF
TRBJ2-7 TRBV6-7 TRBD1 NA TGTGCCAGCAGTTCGCCGGGACAGGGCTCCTACGAGCAGTACTTC CASSSPGQGSYEQYF
TRBJ1-2 TRBV5-1 TRBD1 NA TGCGCCAGCAGCTTGGGAGGACAGGGGGCTTACTATGGCTACACCTTC CASSLGGQGAYYGYTF
TRBJ2-7 TRBV5-4 TRBD2 NA TGTGCCAGCAGCTTGCCGGGGGGATTAGGCTACGAGCAGTACTTC CASSLPGGLGYEQYF
TRBJ2-2 TRBV4-2 NA NA TGTGCCAGCAGCCTGCAGGGGAACACCGGGGAGCTGTTTTTT CASSLQGNTGELFF
TRBJ2-2 TRBV15 NA NA TGTGCCACTACGACTAGAGGGAACACCGGGGAGCTGTTTTTT CATTTRGNTGELFF
TRBJ1-1 TRBV21-1 NA few TGTGCCAGCAGCAAAGGGAACACTGAAGCTTTCTTT CASSKGNTEAFF
TRBJ2-7 TRBV4-3 TRBD2 NA TGCGCCAGCAGCCAATCCTCGGGGGGCTACGAGCAGTACTTC CASSQSSGGYEQYF
TRBJ2-1 TRBV7-2 NA NA TGTGCCAGCAGCTTAGCGGGGGGGCCGGGAAATGAGCAGTTCTTC CASSLAGGPGNEQFF
TRBJ1-5 TRBV7-2 TRBD1 NA TGTGCCAGCAGCCCCCGGACAGGGCCCAATCAGCCCCAGCATTTT CASSPRTGPNQPQHF
TRBJ1-4 TRBV6-4 NA NA TGTGCCAGCAGTGACGAAGGGTACAATGAAAAACTGTTTTTT CASSDEGYNEKLFF
TRBJ2-6 TRBV25-1 TRBD1 NA TGTGCCAGCAGTGAGGTAGGGACAGACCCTGGGGCCAACGTCCTGACTTTC CASSEVGTDPGANVLTF
TRBJ1-2 TRBV2 TRBD1 NA TGTGCCAGCAGCGGACAGGGACCATATGGCTACACCTTC CASSGQGPYGYTF
TRBJ2-5 TRBV9 TRBD1 NA TGTGCCAGCAGCCCTCTCGACAGGGAAGAGACCCAGTACTTC CASSPLDREETQYF
TRBJ2-7 TRBV6-5 TRBD2 NA TGTGCCAGCAGTTACTGGTCTAGCGGGGGGCCCCTCGAGCAGTACTTC CASSYWSSGGPLEQYF
TRBJ1-1 TRBV7-9 NA NA TGTGCCAGCAGCTTAGTAGGCGGGGGGACGGGTGAAGCTTTCTTT CASSLVGGGTGEAFF
TRBJ1-6 TRBV21-1 NA NA TGTGCCAGCAGCAAAAGATCGCAGGGGAGGATAAATTCACCCCTCCACTTT CASSKRSQGRINSPLHF
TRBJ1-3 TRBV30 NA NA TGTGCCTGGAGTGACGGAACAGCCCCCTCTGGAAACACCATATATTTT CAWSDGTAPSGNTIYF
TRBJ1-1 TRBV9 TRBD1 NA TGTGCCAGCAGCGTAGGACAGGGGAACACTGAAGCTTTCTTT CASSVGQGNTEAFF
TRBJ2-1 TRBV27 TRBD1 NA TGTGCCAGCCTTGTCTGGGCAGGGGGCAGTGAGCAGTTCTTC CASLVWAGGSEQFF
TRBJ2-5 TRBV12-5 NA NA TGTGCTAGTGGTGGGGCCCCTGGGGGTGGGACCCAGTACTTC CASGGAPGGGTQYF
TRBJ2-2 TRBV18 NA NA TGTGCCAGCTCACCGGGCGGGGAGCTGTTTTTT CASSPGGELFF
TRBJ2-7 TRBV25-1 NA NA TGTGCCAGCAGTGAAATTGAGGGCTCCTACGAGCAGTACTTC CASSEIEGSYEQYF
TRBJ1-1 TRBV7-6 TRBD1 NA TGTGCCAGCAGCGGGGACAGGGGGCGCCGGAACACTGAAGCTTTCTTT CASSGDRGRRNTEAFF